The subject of this entry is one TCR beta chain. The germline V gene has CDR1 SGHAT and CDR2 FQNNGV. J was trimmed by 0 bases and V by 5 bases; bases with no gene match: 5. CDR3 length equals 15 residues. These data belong to a study of blood T cell repertoires in COVID-19. Study summary: The United States, Italy and Spain were the sources of the acute and convalescent COVID-19 samples. T cells, B-cell-depleted T cells, or PBMCs provided the cDNA or gDNA that served as material.

Some clones are missing from TCRdb's copy, which holds only in-frame ones; the method was immunoSEQ multiplex PCR. The sample holds about 150,000 clones, 65% to 85% seen once. The sequencing sample was made of peripheral blood. The clonotype originates from a woman between 55 and 75 years old with acute or convalescent COVID-19. V and J are TRBV11-2 and TRBJ1-1, with 8 bases that match TRBD1. This CDR3 is CASSPRQGLNTEAFF. The CDR3 DNA sequence: TGTGCCAGCAGCCCCCGACAGGGGTTGAACACTGAAGCTTTCTTT.